Below, 17 T cell receptor beta chains from the same sample are listed, as sequenced in a study of T-cell memory formation after mild COVID-19 (dated by TCRdb to the early 2020s). The library came from 5' RACE. The listed sequencing device is Illumina NovaSeq 6000. TCRdb passed the public sequencing reads through fastp at Q25 and MiXCR, retaining productive beta sequences. All rows with the same CDR3 protein become a single entry with the most common DNA and genes. The sample data list about 290,000 distinct CDR3 sequences, and about 16% of these were observed just once. The top ten hold 22% of the sample. The specimen sequenced was PBMCs or a T cell subset sorted from them (not recorded which). The receptors were sampled from a man between 18 and 35 years old who had mild COVID-19 (a few samples of this study predate the infection). The sample titles of this study are shuffled in the database, so cell type and time point are left out; the donor was told from shared clones.

V is TRBV29-1 and J is TRBJ2-3; 8 positions agree with TRBD2. J lost 6 bases, V lost 3 bases, and 5 bases had no gene match. Germline CDR1 and CDR2: SQVTM and ANQGSEA. The CDR3 consists of 13 residues. The CDR3 is CSVDRSGGDTQYF. CDR3 nucleotide sequence: TGCAGCGTTGATAGGTCGGGGGGGGATACGCAGTATTTT.

This chain links TRBV7-9 with TRBJ1-1, with 8 bases that match TRBD1. Unmatched junction bases numbered 10, after V lost 11 bases and J lost 5 bases. The CDR3 has 13 residues. CDR1 and CDR2 from the germline V gene are SEHNR and FQNEAQ (reference sequence). DNA of the CDR3: TGTGCCGGCTCACAGGGGGAAGGGACTGAAGCTTTCTTT. Translating gives CAGSQGEGTEAFF. The full variable domain, rest sourced from reference TRBV7-9 and TRBJ1-1, is DTGVSQNPRHKITKRGQNVTFRCDPISEHNRLYWYRQTLGQGPEFLTYFQNEAQLEKSRLLSDRFSAERPKGSFSTLEIQRTEQGDSAMYLCAGSQGEGTEAFFGQGTRLTVV.

This clonotype was counted at least ten times. The gene calls are TRBV7-2 and TRBJ1-5; no firm D call. CDR3 length equals 13 residues. The germline V gene encodes CDR1 SGHTA and CDR2 FQGNSA. V was trimmed by 2 bases and J by 7 bases, leaving 9 bases between them. As DNA, the CDR3 is TGTGCCAGCAGCTTACAAGTCGGGCAGCCCCAGCATTTT. It specifies CASSLQVGQPQHF.

This clonotype was counted a few times. The J gene is TRBJ1-3, the V gene TRBV4-3, with unresolved D. This CDR3 region has 13 residues. Trimming took off 8 bases at V and 4 bases at J, with 12 bases between the two ends. Germline CDR1 and CDR2: LGHNA and YSLEER. CDR3 protein: CASSAVFGNTIYF. In nucleotides, the CDR3 is TGCGCCAGCTCGGCGGTGTTCGGAAACACCATATATTTT.

The chain joins TRBV4-2 to TRBJ2-7, with D hard to call. Germline V gene sequence: CDR1 LGHNA, CDR2 YNFKEQ. Trimming shortened V by 4 bases and J by 3 bases, and 19 bases separated the two germline ends. CDR3 size: 16 residues. Written as DNA, the CDR3 is TGTGCCAGCAGCCTCGCACCGGCAGAGGAGCACTACGAGCAGTACTTC. It specifies CASSLAPAEEHYEQYF.

The sample holds a few counts of this clonotype. The chain recombines TRBV9 with TRBJ1-6, with TRBD1 identical over 9 bases. V trimming: 0 bases; J trimming: 14 bases; junction bases outside the gene matches: 12. Germline CDR1 SGDLS, CDR2 YYNGEE. This CDR3 is 16 amino acids long. CDR3 residues: CASSVDTGQGKVSLHF. The CDR3 DNA reads TGTGCCAGCAGCGTAGATACCGGACAGGGGAAAGTGTCCCTCCACTTT.

The V call is TRBV12-3 or TRBV12-4, the J call TRBJ2-7; D possibly corresponds to TRBD1 (7 bases). CDR3 length equals 14 residues. Trimming shortened V by 6 bases and J by 3 bases, and 15 bases separated the two germline ends. CDR3 region: CASSPGDSFYEQYF. CDR3 nucleotides: TGTGCCAGCAGCCCGGGGGACAGTTTCTACGAGCAGTACTTC.

The chain joins TRBV5-6 to TRBJ2-5; 9 bases fit TRBD2. This CDR3 has 17 residues. V was pared by 1 base and J by 5 bases, with 12 bases of the junction left unmatched. Looked up from germline, CDR1 is SGHDT and CDR2 is YYEEEE. Written as DNA, the CDR3 is TGTGCCAGCAGCTTGTTGGGCGGGGGGGCAGAAGAGGAGACCCAGTACTTC. This sequence encodes CASSLLGGGAEEETQYF.

With regard to this clonotype: One end of the junction is discordant with germline, which a read error may explain. This rearrangement joins TRBV10-2 to TRBJ1-1, with TRBD1 as a possible D gene (5 bases). This CDR3 region has 14 residues. Germline CDR1 and CDR2: WSHSY and SAAADI. The CDR3 region is CASSRLTENSEAFF. DNA for the CDR3: TGCGCCAGCAGCCGATTGACAGAAAACAGTGAAGCTTTCTTT.

This clonotype has just a few counts. The CDR3 region is CASRGQGNEQYF. The CDR3 region has the DNA TGTGCCAGCAGAGGACAGGGGAACGAGCAGTACTTC. The chain uses TRBV7-8 and TRBJ2-7; TRBD1 agrees at 9 bases. The V and J ends lost 6 bases and 5 bases, in that order; junction bases with no gene match: 2. The CDR3 totals 12 residues. Germline-derived CDR1 and CDR2 are SGHVS and FQNEAQ.

J is TRBJ1-4 and V is TRBV7-2, with D uncertain. V lost 5 bases and J 4 bases, leaving 17 bases between the germline ends. Germline V gene sequence: CDR1 SGHTA, CDR2 FQGNSA. This CDR3 has 16 amino acids. The CDR3 DNA reads TGTGCCAGCAGCGTCCGGGCCGCGTTTAGTAATGAAAAACTGTTTTTT. Translation gives CASSVRAAFSNEKLFF.

In its sample, this clonotype was seen many times. The chain uses TRBV2 and TRBJ2-3; D is perhaps TRBD2 (7 bases). The germline V gene has CDR1 SNHLY and CDR2 FYNNEI. Trimming shortened V by 3 bases and J by 0 bases, and 10 bases separated the two germline ends. The CDR3 has 15 amino acids. The CDR3 is CASSDGGPSTDTQYF. The CDR3 DNA reads as TGTGCCAGCAGTGACGGGGGGCCCAGCACAGATACGCAGTATTTT.

The J gene is TRBJ2-2, the V gene TRBV20-1; 7 bases agree with TRBD1. CDR1 and CDR2 from the germline V gene are DFQATT and SNEGSKA (reference sequence). The CDR3 covers 15 residues. The junction had 5 bases not matched to a gene; V was cut back by 0 bases and J by 4 bases. CDR3 region: CSARDPTGFTGELFF. CDR3 sequence (DNA): TGCAGTGCTAGAGATCCGACAGGGTTCACCGGGGAGCTGTTTTTT.

This chain links TRBV20-1 with TRBJ1-2, with D possibly being TRBD1 (6 bases). This CDR3 has 13 residues. Trimming took 5 bases from V and 6 from J, leaving 16 bases between them. Germline-derived CDR1 and CDR2 are DFQATT and SNEGSKA (reference sequence). CDR3 in amino acids: CSALEGVVDGYTF. CDR3 bases: TGCAGTGCTTTGGAGGGGGTAGTGGATGGCTACACCTTC.

There are a few counts of this clonotype. V usage is TRBV3-1 and J usage is TRBJ2-6; unclear D gene. Germline CDR1 is LGHDT and CDR2 is YNNKEL (reference sequence). The CDR3 has 15 amino acids. V shed 4 bases and J shed 4 bases, with 11 bases lying between them. In nucleotides, the CDR3 is TGTGCCAGCAGCCTCCACGTGGTGGGGGCCAACGTCCTGACTTTC. It is translated as CASSLHVVGANVLTF.

The table lists this clonotype with a few counts. The J gene is TRBJ2-7, the V gene TRBV5-1; D gene unclear. In germline, CDR1 is SGHRS, CDR2 YFSETQ. Trimming shortened V by 2 bases and J by 4 bases, and 10 bases separated the two germline ends. CDR3 length: 13 residues. The CDR3 is CASSFGVGYEQYF. CDR3 nucleotide sequence: TGCGCCAGCAGCTTTGGAGTGGGGTACGAGCAGTACTTC.

This clonotype showed up just a few times. The chain is built from TRBV5-6 and TRBJ2-5; 12 nucleotides agree with TRBD2. The CDR3 length is 15 residues. In germline, CDR1 is SGHDT, CDR2 YYEEEE. The junction had 4 bases not matched to a gene; V was cut back by 2 bases and J by 5 bases. The DNA for the CDR3 is TGTGCCAGCAGCTTTGGGCTAGCGGGGGGGGAGACCCAGTACTTC. It specifies CASSFGLAGGETQYF.